Listed below are T cell receptor beta chains from one sample, sequenced in a study of blood T cell repertoires in COVID-19. TCRdb's table, derived via immunoSEQ multiplex PCR, lists solely in-frame clones and lacks some. Among roughly 20,000 clones listed, approximately 88% were seen once. Source material: peripheral blood. All receptors come from a human donor in a cohort sampled during active COVID-19. The donor label of this sample is uncertain. CDR3s include the opening cysteine and the closing phenylalanine or tryptophan. D genes are given only for firm matches. Clone sizes are given selectively: once, few, many, or a class where the clone is expanded.

D	V	size	length	J	DNA	CDR3
TRBD1	TRBV13	NA	15	TRBJ2-7	TGTGCCAGCAGGTCTACAGGGGAATCAACCTACGAGCAGTACTTC	CASRSTGESTYEQYF
TRBD2	TRBV18	few	16	TRBJ2-1	TGTGCCAGCTCACCAGTACCAACTAGCGGGAGGAATGAGCAGTTCTTC	CASSPVPTSGRNEQFF
TRBD1	TRBV2	NA	15	TRBJ1-6	TGTGCCAGCAGATCCGGGACAGGGTCGTCATCACCCCTCCACTTT	CASRSGTGSSSPLHF
NA	TRBV2	NA	13	TRBJ2-5	TGTGCCAGCAGTGACGGCAGAGGGGAGACCCAGTACTTC	CASSDGRGETQYF
TRBD1	TRBV5-6	NA	12	TRBJ2-7	TGTGCCAGCAGCCTTTGGACAGGGGGTTTCTACTTC	CASSLWTGGFYF
NA	TRBV30	NA	13	TRBJ1-1	TGTGCCTGGAGCGGAGGAACCGGGCGGAGTGCTTTCTTT	CAWSGGTGRSAFF
TRBD1	TRBV9	few	16	TRBJ2-5	TGTGCCAGCAGCGCCCGGGACAGGGGGCTTCAAGAGACCCAGTACTTC	CASSARDRGLQETQYF
NA	TRBV7-2	NA	13	TRBJ2-4	TGTGCCAGCAGCTTAGGACTCCGAAACATTCAGTACTTC	CASSLGLRNIQYF
NA	TRBV28	NA	14	TRBJ1-2	TGTGCCAGCAGTTTAGGGCACCATTACTATGGCTACACCTTC	CASSLGHHYYGYTF
NA	TRBV21-1	NA	14	TRBJ2-3	TGTGCCAGCAGCAAGGTGGAGTGCACAGATACGCAGTATTTT	CASSKVECTDTQYF
NA	TRBV21-1	NA	15	TRBJ1-5	TGTGCCAGCAGCAAAGCTAGCGGTCTCAATCAGCCCCAGCATTTT	CASSKASGLNQPQHF
TRBD2	TRBV7-8	NA	16	TRBJ2-1	TGTGCCAGCAGCCACGATAGCGGGAGTACTAGCAATGAGCAGTTCTTC	CASSHDSGSTSNEQFF
TRBD1	TRBV10-1	NA	16	TRBJ2-1	TGCGCCAGCAGTGAATTGGCGGGCAGGGGGCGGAATGAGCAGTTCTTC	CASSELAGRGRNEQFF
TRBD2	TRBV9	NA	19	TRBJ2-1	TGTGCCAGCACCCTCGGTCCCAAAAGCGGGAGTACCCCCTACAATGAGCAGTTCTTC	CASTLGPKSGSTPYNEQFF
NA	TRBV7-9	NA	12	TRBJ1-2	TGTGCCAGCAGCTTAGCGTTAGATGGCTACACCTTC	CASSLALDGYTF
TRBD1	TRBV29-1	NA	15	TRBJ2-6	TGCAGCGTTGGAGACAGGGGGCCTGGGGCCAACGTCCTGACTTTC	CSVGDRGPGANVLTF
TRBD1	TRBV18	NA	15	TRBJ1-1	TGTGCCAGCTCACTTCAGACAGGGGGGGTCCCTGAAGCTTTCTTT	CASSLQTGGVPEAFF
NA	TRBV5-1	NA	14	TRBJ2-1	TGCGCCAGCAGCTCGGGCGTCCCAGGGAATGAGCAGTTCTTC	CASSSGVPGNEQFF
NA	TRBV28	NA	13	TRBJ2-7	TGTGCCAGCAGACTAACCGCCGGGTACGAGCAGTACTTC	CASRLTAGYEQYF
NA	TRBV15	NA	17	TRBJ2-6	TGTGCCACCAGCAGAGGACACACCAACTCTGGGGCCAACGTCCTGACTTTC	CATSRGHTNSGANVLTF
TRBD1	TRBV18	NA	14	TRBJ1-1	TGTGCCAGCTCACCCGGACAGGGGGGCAATGAAGCTTTCTTT	CASSPGQGGNEAFF
NA	TRBV25-1	NA	13	TRBJ2-2	TGTGCCAGCAGGGCAGGGACACACGGGGAGCTGTTTTTT	CASRAGTHGELFF
NA	TRBV7-8	NA	14	TRBJ2-7	TGTGCCAGCAGCTTACGGGGAATTGACTACGAGCAGTACTTC	CASSLRGIDYEQYF
NA	TRBV14	NA	14	TRBJ2-7	TGTGCCAGCAGCCTTGGGGGGACTGCTAATAAGCAGTACTTC	CASSLGGTANKQYF
TRBD2	TRBV10-3	NA	14	TRBJ2-7	TGTGCCATCAGTGAGAGTACTAGCGGGTACGAGCAGTACTTC	CAISESTSGYEQYF
TRBD2	TRBV7-9	NA	15	TRBJ2-4	TGTGCCACCTCCCGGGGGGACCTAGCCAAAAACATTCAGTACTTC	CATSRGDLAKNIQYF